One sample yielded the 11 T cell receptor beta chains listed below, sequenced in a study of cytomegalovirus exposure and HLA in healthy donors. Both 60 Vbeta primers and 13 Jbeta primers went into the PCR. Measured with immunoSEQ multiplex PCR; TCRdb has only the in-frame clones, and not every one. The sample lists 150,000 to 200,000 clones, approximately 84% occurring once. Specimen: PBMCs. Receptors were obtained from a girl aged 10-17 years in good health and CMV-seropositive.

This chain links TRBV4-1 with TRBJ1-5; 7 bases map to TRBD1. The CDR3 runs to 14 residues. The germline gives CDR1 MGHRA, CDR2 YSYEKL. J lost 4 bases, V lost 5 bases, and 5 bases had no gene match. DNA for the CDR3: TGCGCCAGCAGCGGGACAGCCGGGAATCAGCCCCAGCATTTT. This codes for CASSGTAGNQPQHF.

The chain joins TRBV19 to TRBJ2-1; TRBD2 aligns across 7 bases. With 3 bases clipped from V and 2 bases from J, the junction kept 10 bases outside the gene matches. Germline V gene lookup returns CDR1 LNHDA and CDR2 SQIVND (reference sequence). There are 17 residues in the CDR3. The CDR3 reads CASSILFVGGTYNEQFF. CDR3 in DNA: TGTGCCAGTAGTATTCTTTTTGTGGGGGGGACCTACAATGAGCAGTTCTTC.

The chain recombines TRBV2 with TRBJ1-1; TRBD1 might be the D (5 bases). This CDR3 comprises 13 residues. V gave up 6 bases and J gave up 7 bases, with 15 bases separating them. Germline CDR1 reads SNHLY; CDR2 reads FYNNEI. Written as DNA, the CDR3 is TGTGCCAGCAGGGTCCGACAGTACCTTGAAGCTTTCTTT. Its protein is CASRVRQYLEAFF.

This chain joins TRBV12-5 and TRBJ2-3; D unclear. V dropped 0 bases and J dropped 2 bases, with 12 bases sitting between them. CDR1 LGHNT and CDR2 FRNRAP come from the germline V gene. The CDR3 totals 16 residues. The CDR3 coding sequence is TGTGCTAGTGGTTTGGTTTTGCACCGGTCCACAGATACGCAGTATTTT. The encoded protein is CASGLVLHRSTDTQYF.

This clone has a single count. This chain links TRBV19 with TRBJ2-7; maybe TRBD1 (6 bases). This CDR3 region has 16 residues. With 4 bases removed from V and 2 bases from J, the gap between germline ends came to 18 bases. Germline V gene lookup returns CDR1 LNHDA and CDR2 SQIVND (reference sequence). The CDR3 here is CASSSGSIQGTYEQYF. CDR3 DNA sequence: TGTGCCAGTAGTAGCGGCTCGATACAGGGAACCTACGAGCAGTACTTC. Full variable domain (remainder filled in from reference TRBV19 and TRBJ2-7): DGGITQSPKYLFRKEGQNVTLSCEQNLNHDAMYWYRQDPGQGLRLIYYSQIVNDFQKGDIAEGYSVSREKKESFPLTVTSAQKNPTAFYLCASSSGSIQGTYEQYFGPGTRLTVT.

The chain joins TRBV9 to TRBJ1-2, with D possibly matching TRBD1 (5 bases). Between the trimmed V and J ends, which lost 2 bases and 2 bases, there was a span of 10 bases. Germline loops: CDR1 SGDLS, CDR2 YYNGEE. This CDR3 comprises 14 residues. The CDR3 is CASSVTGYNYGYTF. In DNA form, the CDR3 reads TGTGCCAGCAGCGTCACAGGCTACAACTATGGCTACACCTTC.

The J gene is TRBJ2-1, the V gene TRBV4-2, with 9 nucleotides matching TRBD2. This CDR3 comprises 15 residues. Per germline, CDR1 LGHNA and CDR2 YNFKEQ. J lost 3 bases, V lost 5 bases, and 5 bases had no gene match. CDR3 sequence: CASSSSGGLYNEQFF. DNA of the CDR3: TGTGCCAGCAGCAGTAGCGGGGGTCTCTACAATGAGCAGTTCTTC.

The rearrangement uses TRBV27 and TRBJ1-1, with 7 bases aligning to TRBD1. Per germline, CDR1 MNHEY and CDR2 SMNVEV (reference sequence). The CDR3 runs 16 residues. V trimming: 8 bases; J trimming: 0 bases; junction bases outside the gene matches: 12. CDR3 in DNA: TGTGCCAGCCAAGACCGGGACAGTGATATGAACACTGAAGCTTTCTTT. Its protein product is CASQDRDSDMNTEAFF.

The chain links TRBV7-3 to TRBJ2-7, with TRBD1 as a possible D gene (7 bases). Per germline, CDR1 SGHTA and CDR2 FQGTGA. Trimming shortened V by 3 bases and J by 2 bases, and 35 bases separated the two germline ends. This CDR3 region has 22 residues. CDR3: CASSLIFGLTKFSGGTPYEQYF. CDR3 coding DNA: TGTGCCAGCAGCTTGATCTTCGGCTTAACCAAGTTTTCAGGGGGGACCCCCTACGAGCAGTACTTC.

The rearrangement joins TRBV15 to TRBJ2-3, with D possibly being TRBD1 (6 bases). The CDR3 has 14 residues. CDR1 is LNHNV and CDR2 is YYDKDF in the germline V gene (reference sequence). The V and J ends lost 6 bases and 1 base respectively, with 11 bases between them. The CDR3 protein is CATSRDTGTDTQYF. CDR3 DNA sequence: TGTGCCACCAGTAGGGACACCGGCACAGATACGCAGTATTTT.

The chain is built from TRBV9 and TRBJ1-4; 8 bases line up with TRBD1. J was trimmed by 3 bases and V by 3 bases; bases with no gene match: 10. Germline assignment: CDR1 SGDLS and CDR2 YYNGEE. There are 17 residues in the CDR3. CDR3 in DNA: TGTGCCAGCAGCGCTAGACAGGGGCCAGCGGCTAATGAAAAACTGTTTTTT. Protein product: CASSARQGPAANEKLFF.